These T cell receptor beta chains were read from a single sample in a study of T cell responses to AZD1222 COVID-19 vaccine. TCRdb's table, derived via immunoSEQ multiplex PCR, lists solely in-frame clones and lacks some. The sample contains tens of thousands of clones, 75% to 90% of which appear only once. This specimen consisted of peripheral blood, obtained on day 0 of AZD1222 vaccination. The receptors derive from an adult in good health. Both conserved end residues are part of each CDR3. Fields, in order: clone size, V gene, J gene, D gene, CDR3 DNA, CDR3 protein. A D gene is named only where the DNA matches it firmly. Clone size is stated in some rows and not others, as once, few, many or a class when expanded.

>.|TRBV5-5|TRBJ1-3|TRBD1
TGTGCCAGCAGCCGCAACTCGGACAGGGTCAGAAACACCATATATTTT
CASSRNSDRVRNTIYF
>.|TRBV11-3|TRBJ1-2|.
TGTGCCAGCAGCTTAGATCTTCTCACAGCTAAGAATGGCTACACCTTC
CASSLDLLTAKNGYTF
>.|TRBV3-1/TRBV3-2|TRBJ2-1|.
TGTGCCAGTTCGGGACCGATCCTTAGGGAGCAGTTCTTC
CASSGPILREQFF
>once|TRBV15|TRBJ1-1|TRBD1
TGTGCCACCAGCAAACCGGGACAGGGTTGGTTAGCTTTCTTT
CATSKPGQGWLAFF
>few|TRBV11-2|TRBJ1-3|.
TGTGCCAGCAGCTTAGGTTATACGGGCTCTGGAAACACCATATATTTT
CASSLGYTGSGNTIYF
>once|TRBV6-5|TRBJ1-1|TRBD1
TGTGCCAGCAACCCAACAGGGGATTCAGGCACTGAAGCTTTCTTT
CASNPTGDSGTEAFF
>once|TRBV28|TRBJ2-2|TRBD1
TGTGCCAGCAGTCTCCTACGTGGGGGGTGGACAGGGCCTCACACCGGGGAGCTGTTTTTT
CASSLLRGGWTGPHTGELFF
>.|TRBV30|TRBJ2-5|.
TGTGCCTGGAGTCCCTCAATGCTAGAGACCCAGTACTTC
CAWSPSMLETQYF
>.|TRBV5-1|TRBJ1-1|TRBD1
TGCGCCAGCAGCCCCCGGGACAGGGGAGGGACTGAAGCTTTCTTT
CASSPRDRGGTEAFF
>.|TRBV4-3|TRBJ1-4|.
TGCGCCAGCAGCCAAGACTTGGCCAGGCTAAATGAAAAACTGTTTTTT
CASSQDLARLNEKLFF
>.|TRBV27|TRBJ1-5|.
TGTGCCAGCAGTTTGCGGGGGGCCGGCAATCAGCCCCAGCATTTT
CASSLRGAGNQPQHF
>few|TRBV15|TRBJ1-2|TRBD1
TGTGCCACCAGTACGGGACAGGGGTACGACTATGGCTACACCTTC
CATSTGQGYDYGYTF
>few|TRBV7-8|TRBJ2-7|.
TGTGCCAGCAGCTTGGACTCCCCTAGGAAGGACGAGCAGTACTTC
CASSLDSPRKDEQYF
>.|TRBV7-9|TRBJ2-5|TRBD1
TGTGCCAGCAGCTTAGGTCGACAGGGGGCAGGTTTCCAAGAGACCCAGTACTTC
CASSLGRQGAGFQETQYF
>.|TRBV4-3|TRBJ2-7|.
TGCGCCAGCAGCCAGGTAACTTACTACGAGCAGTACTTC
CASSQVTYYEQYF
>.|TRBV11-3|TRBJ1-6|.
TGTGCCAGCAGCTTATCCCCCGGGGGGCGATTCACCTATAATTCACCCCTCCACTTT
CASSLSPGGRFTYNSPLHF
>.|TRBV29-1|TRBJ1-2|.
TGCAGCGTTGAAGGGGGACTCCCTAACTATGGCTACACCTTC
CSVEGGLPNYGYTF
>.|TRBV5-1|TRBJ2-7|.
TGCGCCAGCAGTCTTGGAGATATTGGGTCCAAAGACGAGCAGTACTTC
CASSLGDIGSKDEQYF
>.|TRBV25-1|TRBJ1-4|TRBD1
TGTGCCAGCAGTGATTCCCGGACAGGGGATAATGAAAAACTGTTTTTT
CASSDSRTGDNEKLFF
>.|TRBV19|TRBJ2-7|TRBD1
TGTGCCAGTAGACCTACCGGGACAGGGTTGAACGAGCAGTACTTC
CASRPTGTGLNEQYF
>.|TRBV5-4|TRBJ1-4|.
TGTGCCAGCAGCTTGGGGCGAGGGGACGAGAAAAAACTGTTTTTT
CASSLGRGDEKKLFF
>.|TRBV10-2|TRBJ1-2|.
TGCGCCAGCAGTGTCCGGGCAGAGGGCTATGGCTACACCTTC
CASSVRAEGYGYTF
>.|TRBV7-3|TRBJ2-3|TRBD2
TGTGCCAGCAGCTCTAGCGGGGGGGCTGGAGATACGCAGTATTTT
CASSSSGGAGDTQYF
>.|TRBV30|TRBJ2-5|TRBD1
TGTGCCTGGATGGTGGGACAGGTTCAAGAGACCCAGTACTTC
CAWMVGQVQETQYF
>.|TRBV5-1|TRBJ2-7|TRBD1
TGCGCCAGCAGCTGGGGACAGGAGACCTACGAGCAGTACTTC
CASSWGQETYEQYF
>.|TRBV9|TRBJ2-1|.
TGTGCCAGCAGCGTCAGGACCCCCTCCAATGAGCAGTTCTTC
CASSVRTPSNEQFF